These 13 T cell receptor beta chains came from one sample sequenced in a study of blood T cell repertoires in COVID-19. Assay used: immunoSEQ multiplex PCR; TCRdb lists only in-frame clones, some missing. This table has about 19,000 clones, over 70% appearing once. The sequenced sample was peripheral blood. These receptors were taken from a human donor in a cohort sampled during active COVID-19.

V usage is TRBV3-1 (or the pseudogene TRBV3-2) and J usage is TRBJ2-3, with D possibly being TRBD2 (6 bases). The CDR3 sequence is 15 residues long. Germline V CDR1 and CDR2: LGHDT, YNNKEL (reference sequence). Trimming shortened V by 2 bases and J by 4 bases, and 13 bases separated the two germline ends. The CDR3 is CASSQIRESADTQYF. The DNA of the CDR3 is TGTGCCAGCAGCCAAATACGGGAGTCCGCAGATACGCAGTATTTT.

The chain combines TRBV18 with TRBJ2-4, with D tentatively TRBD1 (5 bases). The CDR3 has 15 residues. Germline assignment: CDR1 KGHSH and CDR2 LQKENI. V lost 4 bases to trimming and J lost 6 bases, with 16 bases between them. The CDR3 region has the DNA TGTGCCAGCTCACTCGAACAAGGGGCAATAAACATTCAGTACTTC. This sequence encodes CASSLEQGAINIQYF. The full variable domain, in which reference TRBV18 and TRBJ2-4 provide the parts outside the CDR3, is NAGVMQNPRHLVRRRGQEARLRCSPMKGHSHVYWYRQLPEEGLKFMVYLQKENIIDESGMPKERFSAEFPKEGPSILRIQQVVRGDSAAYFCASSLEQGAINIQYFGAGTRLSVL.

This clone occurred once. The chain links TRBV28 to TRBJ1-2; 7 bases match TRBD1. The CDR3 consists of 13 residues. Per germline, CDR1 MDHEN and CDR2 SYDVKM. V shed 6 bases, J shed 12 bases, and the junction held 13 bases outside the gene matches. In nucleotides, the CDR3 is TGTGCCAGCAGCCCTTCACAGGGGAGGTCTAACACCTTC. Its protein product is CASSPSQGRSNTF.

J is TRBJ2-2 and V is TRBV25-1; 7 bases are shared with TRBD1. J lost 1 base, V lost 8 bases, and 4 bases had no gene match. Germline assignment: CDR1 MGHDK and CDR2 SYGVNS. The CDR3 is made up of 14 amino acids. This CDR3 is CASGDSLNTGELFF. As DNA, the CDR3 is TGTGCCAGCGGGGACAGTTTGAACACCGGGGAGCTGTTTTTT.

J is TRBJ1-1 and V is TRBV9, with D tentatively TRBD1 (5 bases). Trimming took off 3 bases at V and 5 bases at J, with 14 bases between the two ends. The CDR3 sequence is 14 residues long. Per the germline V gene, CDR1 is SGDLS and CDR2 is YYNGEE. The CDR3 nucleotides are TGTGCCAGCAGCGCCCCGGGGGGTAGTACTGAAGCTTTCTTT. Encoded protein: CASSAPGGSTEAFF.

The chain uses TRBV10-3 and TRBJ2-1, with TRBD1 matching 12 bases. The CDR3 sequence is 17 residues long. Germline V gives CDR1 ENHRY, CDR2 SYGVKD. The ends lost 0 bases at V and 7 bases at J; junction bases unmatched: 7. The CDR3 bases are TGTGCCATCAGTGAGTCGGGCAGGGACAGGGGGCATAATGAGCAGTTCTTC. Protein sequence: CAISESGRDRGHNEQFF.

The gene calls are TRBV19 and TRBJ2-7; D is possibly TRBD2 (6 bases). Deletions cut 6 bases from V and 4 bases from J, with 16 bases between. Germline V gives CDR1 LNHDA, CDR2 SQIVND (reference sequence). The CDR3 runs to 14 residues. CDR3 in amino acids: CASSLGGGGYEQYF. The CDR3 bases are TGTGCCAGTAGCCTCGGGGGAGGAGGGTACGAGCAGTACTTC.

The chain links TRBV6-5 to TRBJ2-7, with 7 nucleotides matching TRBD1. CDR3 length: 15 residues. V lost 6 bases, J lost 4 bases, and 12 bases stayed unmatched. From germline, CDR1 is MNHEY and CDR2 SVGAGI. The CDR3 DNA is TGTGCCAGCAGCCGGACAGGCTTGGGTACTTACGAGCAGTACTTC. This gives the protein CASSRTGLGTYEQYF.

The count of this clone is one. The chain employs TRBV28 and TRBJ1-5; 11 bases align to TRBD1. V lost 6 bases and J lost 4; bases outside the gene matches: 8. The CDR3 is made up of 16 amino acids. Germline values: CDR1 MDHEN, CDR2 SYDVKM. DNA of the CDR3: TGTGCCAGCAGCCCTTGGGGGACAGGGGGGAATCAGCCCCAGCATTTT. This codes for CASSPWGTGGNQPQHF.

The genes are TRBV12-3 or TRBV12-4 and TRBJ2-2, with a weak D call TRBD1 (6 bases). V lost 5 bases to trimming and J lost 7 bases, with 11 bases between them. The CDR3 loop spans 13 amino acids. The CDR3 is CASSRDTLGELFF. In nucleotides, the CDR3 is TGTGCCAGCAGTAGGGACACTCTCGGGGAGCTGTTTTTT.

This clone was observed a few times. CDR3 in amino acids: CASAGQGALGVNYGYTF. The CDR3 coding sequence is TGTGCCAGCGCAGGACAGGGCGCCCTTGGGGTGAACTATGGCTACACCTTC. V usage is TRBV25-1 and J usage is TRBJ1-2, with 8 bases identical to TRBD1. With V trimmed by 8 bases and J by 2 bases, 16 bases remained unmatched. The length of the CDR3 is 17 residues. Germline loops: CDR1 MGHDK, CDR2 SYGVNS.

The chain combines TRBV7-2 with TRBJ2-1; 9 nucleotides agree with TRBD2. The trim removed 1 base at V and 1 base at J, leaving 11 bases unmatched. The CDR3 covers 19 residues. The germline V gene encodes CDR1 SGHTA and CDR2 FQGNSA. The chain's CDR3 is CASSLEPSGNYRSYNEQFF. The CDR3 nucleotides are TGTGCCAGCAGCTTAGAGCCTAGCGGGAATTATAGGTCCTACAATGAGCAGTTCTTC.

J is TRBJ1-6 and V is TRBV7-2; D gene ambiguous. The germline gives CDR1 SGHTA, CDR2 FQGNSA. V gave up 2 bases and J gave up 5 bases, with 13 bases separating them. This CDR3 contains 16 residues. In DNA, the CDR3 is TGTGCCAGCAGCTTACTCACCGGACTAAATAATTCACCCCTCCACTTT. Its translation: CASSLLTGLNNSPLHF.